One and the same sample provided the 5 T cell receptor beta chains below, sequenced in a study of human T cells and chemical hapten exposure (dated by TCRdb to the early 2020s). Explained via the paper, the time point label denotes: pre-sensitization, week 0. The treatment or condition tag for this specimen amounts to: therapeutic diphenylcyclopropenone sensitization with weekly scalp DPC. Library creation used RACE. The data were produced on a NextSeq 500. The raw public reads went through TCRdb reprocessing: fastp at Q25, MiXCR clone calling, in-frame beta chains kept. Under each unique CDR3 protein, matching rows form one entry showing the most common genes and DNA. For this sample the table gives approximately 90,000 distinct CDR3 sequences, of which roughly 8.5% were detected only once. Jointly, the top ten make up 2% to 3% of the sample. Sample: whole blood, taken in connection with sensitization to the hapten diphenylcyclopropenone (DPC). These receptors were obtained from a man aged 40-50 years with alopecia areata. Some clones in this sample may be carry-over from other donors' samples.

This clonotype was observed many times. The chain has TRBV11-1 and TRBJ2-1; TRBD2 might be the D (6 bases). The V end lost 1 base, the J end lost 10 bases, and 11 bases lay between the germline ends. The CDR3 sequence is 13 residues long. The germline V gene has CDR1 SGHAT and CDR2 FQDESV (reference sequence). CDR3 loop: CASSLVLAGEQFF. The CDR3 coding sequence is TGTGCCAGCAGCTTAGTACTAGCTGGGGAGCAGTTCTTC. The whole variable domain, remainder taken from reference TRBV11-1 and TRBJ2-1, is EAEVAQSPRYKITEKSQAVAFWCDPISGHATLYWYRQILGQGPELLVQFQDESVVDDSQLPKDRFSAERLKGVDSTLKIQPAELGDSAMYLCASSLVLAGEQFFGPGTRLTVL.

J is TRBJ2-7 and V is TRBV6-1; 8 nucleotides align to TRBD1. Germline CDR1 MNHNS, CDR2 SASEGT. V was pared by 6 bases and J by 0 bases, with 4 bases of the junction left unmatched. The CDR3 is 14 residues long. In DNA, the CDR3 is TGTGCCAGCAGCCCGGACAGGGCCTCCTACGAGCAGTACTTC. Its protein is CASSPDRASYEQYF.

This clonotype was recorded at least ten times. The V call is TRBV6-5, the J call TRBJ2-3, with D perhaps being TRBD1 or TRBD2 (6 bases each). Germline V gives CDR1 MNHEY, CDR2 SVGAGI. This CDR3 is 13 amino acids long. V shed 4 bases and J shed 5 bases, with 10 bases lying between them. CDR3 in DNA: TGTGCCAGCAGTTTGGGGGGCAGAGATACGCAGTATTTT. As protein: CASSLGGRDTQYF.

This clonotype was seen more than once but under ten times. V is TRBV27 and J is TRBJ2-7; 8 nucleotides match TRBD1. Trimming at V came to 6 bases and at J to 2 bases, leaving 3 bases not matched to a gene. The CDR3 consists of 13 residues. CDR1 is MNHEY, CDR2 SMNVEV, per germline (reference sequence). DNA for the CDR3: TGTGCCAGCAGATCGACAGGGGCCTACGAGCAGTACGTC. Translation gives CASRSTGAYEQYV.

J is TRBJ2-5 and V is TRBV14; no reliable D call. Germline V gene lookup returns CDR1 SGHDN and CDR2 FVKESK. Trimming stripped 0 bases from V and 5 bases from J, with 7 bases between. This CDR3 contains 13 residues. CDR3 bases: TGTGCCAGCAGCCAAGACTTTGAGGAGACCCAGTACTTC. As protein: CASSQDFEETQYF.